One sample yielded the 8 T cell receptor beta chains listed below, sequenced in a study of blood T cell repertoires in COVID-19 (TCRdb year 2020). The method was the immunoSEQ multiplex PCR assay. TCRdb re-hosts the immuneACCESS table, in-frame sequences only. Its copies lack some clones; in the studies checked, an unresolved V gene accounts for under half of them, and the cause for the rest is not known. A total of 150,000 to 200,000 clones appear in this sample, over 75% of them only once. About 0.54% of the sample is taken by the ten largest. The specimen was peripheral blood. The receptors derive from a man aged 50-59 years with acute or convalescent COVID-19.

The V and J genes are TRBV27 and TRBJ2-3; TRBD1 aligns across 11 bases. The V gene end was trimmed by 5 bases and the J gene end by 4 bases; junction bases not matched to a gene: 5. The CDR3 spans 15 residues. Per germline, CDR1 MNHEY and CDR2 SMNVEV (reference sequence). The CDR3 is CASSIMGQGADTQYF. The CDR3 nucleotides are TGTGCCAGCAGTATAATGGGACAGGGGGCAGATACGCAGTATTTT.

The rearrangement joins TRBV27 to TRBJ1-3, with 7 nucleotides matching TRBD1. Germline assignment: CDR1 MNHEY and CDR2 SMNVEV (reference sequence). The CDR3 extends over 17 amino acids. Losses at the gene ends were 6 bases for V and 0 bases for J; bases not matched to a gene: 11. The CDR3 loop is CASSDRGGPLSGNTIYF. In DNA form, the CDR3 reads TGTGCCAGCAGCGACCGAGGGGGCCCCCTCTCTGGAAACACCATATATTTT.

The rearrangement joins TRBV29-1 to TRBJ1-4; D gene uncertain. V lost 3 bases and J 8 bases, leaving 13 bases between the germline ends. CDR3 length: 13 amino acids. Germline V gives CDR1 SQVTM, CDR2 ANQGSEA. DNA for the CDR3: TGCAGCGTTGAGACTACTTTCGGCGAAAAACTGTTTTTT. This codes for CSVETTFGEKLFF.

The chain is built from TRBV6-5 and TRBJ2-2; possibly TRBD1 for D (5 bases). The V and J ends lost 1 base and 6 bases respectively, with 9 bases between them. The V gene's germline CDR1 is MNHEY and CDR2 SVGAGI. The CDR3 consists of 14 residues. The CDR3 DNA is TGTGCCAGCAGTTACTTGCAGGGTGCCGGGGAGCTGTTTTTT. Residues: CASSYLQGAGELFF.

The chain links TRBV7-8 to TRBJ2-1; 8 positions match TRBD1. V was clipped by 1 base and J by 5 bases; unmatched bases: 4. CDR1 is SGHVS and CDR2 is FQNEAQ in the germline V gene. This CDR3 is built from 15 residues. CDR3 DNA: TGTGCCAGCAGCTTAGTGGGACAGGTTCACAATGAGCAGTTCTTC. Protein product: CASSLVGQVHNEQFF.

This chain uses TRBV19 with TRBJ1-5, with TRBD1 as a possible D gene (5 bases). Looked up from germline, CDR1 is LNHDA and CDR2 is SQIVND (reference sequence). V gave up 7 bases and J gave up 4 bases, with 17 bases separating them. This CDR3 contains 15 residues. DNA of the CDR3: TGTGCCAGTACCCCTACCGGGGGAGGAAATCAGCCCCAGCATTTT. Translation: CASTPTGGGNQPQHF.

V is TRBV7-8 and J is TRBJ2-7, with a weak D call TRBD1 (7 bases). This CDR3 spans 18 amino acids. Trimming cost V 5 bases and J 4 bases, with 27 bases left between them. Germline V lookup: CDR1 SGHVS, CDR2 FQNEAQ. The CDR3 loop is CASSPPRGSQMGTYEQYF. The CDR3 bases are TGTGCCAGCAGCCCCCCCAGGGGGTCTCAGATGGGGACTTACGAGCAGTACTTC.

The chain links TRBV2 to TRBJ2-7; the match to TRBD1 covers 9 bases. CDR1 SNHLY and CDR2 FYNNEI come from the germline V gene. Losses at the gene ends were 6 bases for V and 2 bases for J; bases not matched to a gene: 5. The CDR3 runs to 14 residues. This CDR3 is CASRSGQGTYEQYF. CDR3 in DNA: TGTGCCAGCAGATCGGGACAGGGAACCTACGAGCAGTACTTC.